A selection of T cell receptor beta chains follows, all from one sample in a study of T cell responses to AZD1222 COVID-19 vaccine. Sequenced by immunoSEQ multiplex PCR; TCRdb stores in-frame clones only, minus some. The table shows some 120,000 clones, with 88% occurring only once. The source material was peripheral blood, sampled on day 0 of MenACWY control vaccination. Receptor source: an adult in good health. The CDR3 runs from the conserved cysteine through the conserved F or W. The D gene is left open where the match is weak. A clone size is listed for some rows: how often the clone was seen (once, few, many), or a class if it is expanded.

D	V	size	J	DNA	CDR3
.	TRBV10-3	.	TRBJ2-7	TGTGCCATCAGTGGACAGGCCCCTGCCTACGAGCAGTACTTC	CAISGQAPAYEQYF
.	TRBV30	.	TRBJ1-5	TGTGCCTGGAGCCGGGGGTTAAATCAGCCCCAGCATTTT	CAWSRGLNQPQHF
TRBD1	TRBV19	.	TRBJ2-5	TGTGCCAGTACCCTAGGGGGCAGACCAAACCAAGAGACCCAGTACTTC	CASTLGGRPNQETQYF
.	TRBV7-9	.	TRBJ2-1	TGTGCCGTCCAGGAGTCGGCCTACAATGAGCAGTTCTTC	CAVQESAYNEQFF
.	TRBV6-4	.	TRBJ1-5	TGTGCCAGCAGTGCGGACCCATCGGGAGTGCAGCCCCAGCATTTT	CASSADPSGVQPQHF
TRBD1	TRBV4-1	.	TRBJ2-7	TGCGCCAGCAGCCATCTTTCGGACAGGTTCAACGAGCAGTACTTC	CASSHLSDRFNEQYF
.	TRBV19	.	TRBJ2-1	TGTGCCAGTAGTAGCAACGGGGAGGCCTACAATGAGCAGTTCTTC	CASSSNGEAYNEQFF
.	TRBV2	few	TRBJ1-4	TGTGCCAGCAGTGAAGCGCGAAAACTGTTTTTT	CASSEARKLFF
TRBD2	TRBV11-2	.	TRBJ2-7	TGTGCCAGCAGCTTAGGGATCCGGGCTAGCGGGAGCTCCTACGAGCAGTACTTC	CASSLGIRASGSSYEQYF
TRBD1	TRBV28	.	TRBJ1-2	TGTGCCAGCAGCCCTTTGGGGAACAGGGGAAAGTGGGGGTTTTATGGCTACACCTTC	CASSPLGNRGKWGFYGYTF
.	TRBV7-3	.	TRBJ1-1	TGTGCCAGCAGCTTATCTGTGAACACTGAAGCTTTCTTT	CASSLSVNTEAFF
.	TRBV2	.	TRBJ1-4	TGTGCCAGCAGAGCTAGTAATCGGAGGCTTCCAAGCGGAAAACTGTTTTTT	CASRASNRRLPSGKLFF
.	TRBV14	.	TRBJ2-7	TGTGCCAGCAGCCAAGGTTCTGGGGGCTACGAGCAGTACTTC	CASSQGSGGYEQYF
.	TRBV3-1/TRBV3-2	few	TRBJ1-1	TGTGCCAGCAGCCCTCGGGGAGAAAACACTGAAGCTTTCTTT	CASSPRGENTEAFF
TRBD2	TRBV18	.	TRBJ2-7	TGTGCCAGCTCACCATTAGCGGGATCCTACGAGCAGTACTTC	CASSPLAGSYEQYF
.	TRBV3-1/TRBV3-2	.	TRBJ2-4	TGTGCCAGCAGCCAGCCCTCAGCGGGTATGATGGACATTCAGTACTTC	CASSQPSAGMMDIQYF
TRBD2	TRBV7-7	.	TRBJ2-5	TGTGCTAGCAGCTTTCGCGGGGGGCGAGGAGAGACCCAGTACTTC	CASSFRGGRGETQYF
.	TRBV5-1	few	TRBJ1-1	TGCGCCAGCAGCTTGGGGCGAACGAACACTGAAGCTTTCTTT	CASSLGRTNTEAFF
.	TRBV27	.	TRBJ1-6	TGTGCCAGCAGTTTCAGGGACTATAATTCACCCCTCCACTTT	CASSFRDYNSPLHF
.	TRBV7-6	once	TRBJ2-2	TGTGCCAGCAGCTTAGATGGCTCGAACACCGGGGAGCTGTTTTTT	CASSLDGSNTGELFF
TRBD1	TRBV15	.	TRBJ1-1	TGTGCCACCAGCAGAGGCCCCTTTCGACAGGGGGCTGAAGCTTTCTTT	CATSRGPFRQGAEAFF
.	TRBV2	.	TRBJ2-6	TGTGCCAGCAGTGAATGGAAGAGCGTCCTGACTTTC	CASSEWKSVLTF
.	TRBV30	.	TRBJ1-1	TGTGCCTGGAGTGCTCCAGGGCCCACTGAAGCTTTCTTT	CAWSAPGPTEAFF
.	TRBV20-1	.	TRBJ2-5	TGCAGTGCTAGTACCAGGCAGGAGACCCAGTACTTC	CSASTRQETQYF
TRBD1	TRBV5-8	.	TRBJ1-4	TGTGCCAGCAGCTTGATGGGACAGAGTGCAACTAATGAAAAACTGTTTTTT	CASSLMGQSATNEKLFF
.	TRBV15	.	TRBJ1-2	TGTGCCACCAGCGCCGGACGGGGGCAGCACTATGGCTACACCTTC	CATSAGRGQHYGYTF
.	TRBV20-1	.	TRBJ1-3	TGCAGTGCGAGTTCAGGGCTCCCCGGAAACACCATATATTTT	CSASSGLPGNTIYF
TRBD2	TRBV9	.	TRBJ2-5	TGTGCCAGCAGCGTAGGGGCGGGAGGGATCCAAGAGACCCAGTACTTC	CASSVGAGGIQETQYF
.	TRBV18	.	TRBJ1-3	TGTGCCAGCTCGGAGTGGCGGGTCTCTGGAAACACCATATATTTT	CASSEWRVSGNTIYF
.	TRBV30	.	TRBJ1-5	TGTGCCTGGAGCGGTTTAGGGAGTAATCAGCCCCAGCATTTT	CAWSGLGSNQPQHF
.	TRBV19	.	TRBJ1-5	TGTGCCAGTAGTACCAACTCTGGGACGGCTTTGCGCAATCAGCCCCAGCATTTT	CASSTNSGTALRNQPQHF
.	TRBV6-5	.	TRBJ1-5	TGTGCCAGCAGCCCGGACACGGGTTTGGCCCAGCATTTT	CASSPDTGLAQHF
TRBD2	TRBV7-9	.	TRBJ2-1	TGTGCCAGCAGCGTAGGACTAGCGGGAGGTTATGAGCAGTTCTTC	CASSVGLAGGYEQFF
.	TRBV5-6	.	TRBJ1-6	TGTGCCAGCAGCTTGGGGGGATTTTCCTATAATTCACCCCTCCACTTT	CASSLGGFSYNSPLHF
.	TRBV28	.	TRBJ1-4	TGTGCCAGCAGTTTACCGCCTAATGAAAAACTGTTTTTT	CASSLPPNEKLFF
.	TRBV6-5	.	TRBJ2-1	TGTGCCAGCAGTCAGGGGTATTATCTTCCCAATGAGCAGTTCTTC	CASSQGYYLPNEQFF
.	TRBV2	.	TRBJ1-1	TGTGCCAGCAGAATCGACGGCAGTGCAAACACTGAAGCTTTCTTT	CASRIDGSANTEAFF
.	TRBV27	.	TRBJ2-7	TGTGCCAGCAGATTCGGGACGGAAGGATACGAGCAGTACTTC	CASRFGTEGYEQYF
.	TRBV12-3/TRBV12-4	.	TRBJ2-7	TGTGCCAGCAGACCGGGCGGGACCTACGAGCAGTACTTC	CASRPGGTYEQYF
TRBD1	TRBV7-3	.	TRBJ2-5	TGTGCCAGCAGCTTAATTCGGGACAGGCAAGAGACCCAGTACTTC	CASSLIRDRQETQYF
.	TRBV9	.	TRBJ2-3	TGTGCCAGCAGCTGGGGGACACTCGCGGGCATGGATACGCAGTATTTT	CASSWGTLAGMDTQYF
.	TRBV7-9	.	TRBJ1-6	TGTGCCAGCAGCTCGGACACCTTCAATTCACCCCTCCACTTT	CASSSDTFNSPLHF
.	TRBV9	.	TRBJ2-2	TGTGCCAGCAGCGTTGGGGAAGCGAACACCGGGGAGCTGTTTTTT	CASSVGEANTGELFF
TRBD2	TRBV6-6	.	TRBJ2-5	TGTGCCAGCAGTCTTAACCTACTAGCGGGCCGACCCCAAGAGACCCAGTACTTC	CASSLNLLAGRPQETQYF
.	TRBV6-5	.	TRBJ1-5	TGTGCCAGCAGTTCCCAGGGGAATCAGCCCCAGCATTTT	CASSSQGNQPQHF
.	TRBV28	.	TRBJ1-1	TGTGCCAGCAGCCGACGTCCGTCGAACACTGAAGCTTTCTTT	CASSRRPSNTEAFF